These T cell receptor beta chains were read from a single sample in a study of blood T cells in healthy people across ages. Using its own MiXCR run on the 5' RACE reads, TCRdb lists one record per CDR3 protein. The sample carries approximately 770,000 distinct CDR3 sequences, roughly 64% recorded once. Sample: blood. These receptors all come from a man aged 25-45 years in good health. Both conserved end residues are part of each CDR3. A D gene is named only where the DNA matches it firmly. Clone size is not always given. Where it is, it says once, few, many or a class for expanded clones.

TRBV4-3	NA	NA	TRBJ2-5	TGCGCCAGCAGCCAAGAATCTTGGTATGAGCAGTACTTC	CASSQESWYEQYF
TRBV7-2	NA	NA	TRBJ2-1	TGTGCCAGCAGCTTATGGGCTGGGGGAGGCTCCTACAATGAGCAGTTCTTC	CASSLWAGGGSYNEQFF
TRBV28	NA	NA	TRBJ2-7	TGTGCCAGCAGTAGGCGGTTCTACGAGCAGTACTTC	CASSRRFYEQYF
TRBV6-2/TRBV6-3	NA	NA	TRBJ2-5	TGTGCCAGCAGTTATCGGCAGGGGCAAGAGACCCAGTACTTC	CASSYRQGQETQYF
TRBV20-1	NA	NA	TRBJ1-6	TGCAGTGCTAGAGATCTGGCGAGCTCCTATAATTCACCCCTCCACTTT	CSARDLASSYNSPLHF
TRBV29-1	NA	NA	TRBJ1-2	TGCAGCGTTCCCAACACCCACTATGGCTACACCTTC	CSVPNTHYGYTF
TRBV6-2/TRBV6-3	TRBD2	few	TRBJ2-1	TGTGCCAGCAGTTACTCGCGGACTAGCGGGCCGAAGGATGAGCAGTTCTTC	CASSYSRTSGPKDEQFF
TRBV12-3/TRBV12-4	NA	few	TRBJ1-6	TGTGCCAGCAACGGACGGGATAATTCACCCCTCCACTTT	CASNGRDNSPLHF
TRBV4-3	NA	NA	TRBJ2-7	TGCGCCAGCAGCCAAGAGGCAGCCGCCTACGAGCAGTACTTC	CASSQEAAAYEQYF
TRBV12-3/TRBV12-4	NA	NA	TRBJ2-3	TGTGCTAGCAGTGGACAGAGGACTAGAGGGAGTAGGGATACGCAGTATTTT	CASSGQRTRGSRDTQYF
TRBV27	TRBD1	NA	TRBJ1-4	TGTGCCAGCAGTCTACAAACCGGGACAGGGGGAAGTAATGAAAAACTGTTTTTT	CASSLQTGTGGSNEKLFF
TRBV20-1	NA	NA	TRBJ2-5	TGCAGTGCTTTCACTACAGGGTTGGAGACCCAGTACTTC	CSAFTTGLETQYF
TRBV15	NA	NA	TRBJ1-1	TGTGCCACCAGCAGAAGAGTGTTCAACACTGAAGCTTTCTTT	CATSRRVFNTEAFF
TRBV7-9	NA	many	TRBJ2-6	TGTGCCAGCAGCTCAGGGGAGGGTGCCGGGGCCAACGTCCTGACTTTC	CASSSGEGAGANVLTF
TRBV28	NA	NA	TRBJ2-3	TGTGCCACCCTGACTGAACCTAGCACAGATACGCAGTATTTT	CATLTEPSTDTQYF
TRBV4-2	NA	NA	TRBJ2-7	TGTGCCAGCAGCCAAGATTGGGGACGAGGGGGTAGGTCCTACGAGCAGTACTTC	CASSQDWGRGGRSYEQYF
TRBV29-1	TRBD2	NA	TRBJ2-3	TGCAGCGTTGAAGACACGGGACTAGCACCCGATACGCAGTATTTT	CSVEDTGLAPDTQYF
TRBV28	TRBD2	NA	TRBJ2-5	TGTGCCAGCAGAGACAGGACGGGAGGGGAGACCCAGTACTTC	CASRDRTGGETQYF
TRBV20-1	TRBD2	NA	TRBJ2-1	TGCAGTGCTATCAGGCGGGGGGGCCTTGGGTGGTCCTACAATGAGCAGTTCTTC	CSAIRRGGLGWSYNEQFF
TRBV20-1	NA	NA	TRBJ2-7	TGCAGTGCCCCGAGGGGTAGGGACGAGCAGTACTTC	CSAPRGRDEQYF
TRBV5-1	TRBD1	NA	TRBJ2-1	TGCGCCAGCAGCTTGGACAGGGGGCGTGGGGATGAGCAGTTCTTC	CASSLDRGRGDEQFF
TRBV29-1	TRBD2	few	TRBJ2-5	TGCAGCGTGGCGGGAGGTGATCAAGAGACCCAGTACTTC	CSVAGGDQETQYF
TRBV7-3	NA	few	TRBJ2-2	TGTGCCAGCAGCCGAGACGGGAGACGGGCCGGGGAGCTGTTTTTT	CASSRDGRRAGELFF
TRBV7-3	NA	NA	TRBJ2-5	TGTGCCAGCAGCTTAGGGGGACCCGGGGGGACCCAGTACTTC	CASSLGGPGGTQYF
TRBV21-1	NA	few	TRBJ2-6	TGTGCCAGCAGCAAAGAATGTGGGAGGGTAATCTCTGGGGCCAACGTCCTGACTTTC	CASSKECGRVISGANVLTF
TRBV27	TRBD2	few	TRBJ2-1	TGTGCCAGCAGTTCGACTAGCGGGAGGGAGCAGTTCTTC	CASSSTSGREQFF
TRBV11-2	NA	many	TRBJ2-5	TGTGCCAGCAGCGAGGAATCTGGGGTGCAAGAGACCCAGTACTTC	CASSEESGVQETQYF
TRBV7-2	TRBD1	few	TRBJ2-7	TGTGCCAGCCGAGCTCGGACAGGGACGGGCGAGCAGTACTTC	CASRARTGTGEQYF
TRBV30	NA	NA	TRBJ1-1	TGTGCCTGGACTCGGACTTTGAACACTGAAGCTTTCTTT	CAWTRTLNTEAFF
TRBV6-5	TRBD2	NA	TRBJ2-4	TGTGCCAGCAGTTACCGCGCGACTAGCGGGCCGGGTGAGCAGTACTTC	CASSYRATSGPGEQYF
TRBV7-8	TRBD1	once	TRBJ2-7	TGTGCCAGCAGCTTAAGGGGGCTCGATGGCTACGAGCAGTACTTC	CASSLRGLDGYEQYF
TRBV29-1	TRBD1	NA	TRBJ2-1	TGCAGCGTTGACAGACAGGGTAATGAGCAGTTCTTC	CSVDRQGNEQFF
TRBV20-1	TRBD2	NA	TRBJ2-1	TGCAGTGCTAGTGCTACTAGCGGGTACTATGCTGAGCAGTTCTTC	CSASATSGYYAEQFF
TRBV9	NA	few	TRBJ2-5	TGTGCCAGCAGCGGGACGGGACAAGAGACCCAGTACTTC	CASSGTGQETQYF
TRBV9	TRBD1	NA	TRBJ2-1	TGTGCCAGCAGCCCCAGGGGGTATGGCAATGAGCAGTTCTTC	CASSPRGYGNEQFF
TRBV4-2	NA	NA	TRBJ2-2	TGTGCCAGCAGCCAAGTTGGGCACGGGACCGGGGAGCTGTTTTTT	CASSQVGHGTGELFF
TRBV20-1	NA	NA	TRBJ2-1	TGCAGTGCTAGAGGGCAGATGTCCTACAATGAGCAGTTCTTC	CSARGQMSYNEQFF
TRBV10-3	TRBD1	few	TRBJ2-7	TGTGCCAGTAACCTGGGACAGGGGGTATACGAGCAGTACTTC	CASNLGQGVYEQYF
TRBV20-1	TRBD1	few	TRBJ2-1	TGCAGTGCTAGCCCCCTAGGACAGGGTGATATTTACAATGAGCAGTTCTTC	CSASPLGQGDIYNEQFF
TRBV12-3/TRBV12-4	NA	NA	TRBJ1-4	TGTGCCAGCGCGGCGGCGAGTAATGAAAAACTGTTTTTT	CASAAASNEKLFF
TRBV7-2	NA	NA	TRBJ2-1	TGTGCCAGCAGCTTGGGGGCCCAGTCAGTGCAGTTCTTC	CASSLGAQSVQFF
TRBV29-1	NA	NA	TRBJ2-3	TGCAGCGTTGTAGTCGGCGGCGCTAGCGGCACAGATACGCAGTATTTT	CSVVVGGASGTDTQYF
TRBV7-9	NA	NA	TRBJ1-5	TGTGCCAGCAGCTTAGGGTCAGGGGTCCATCAGCCCCAGCATTTT	CASSLGSGVHQPQHF
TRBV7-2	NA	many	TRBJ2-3	TGTGCCAGCAGCCCTGACAGGGATACGCAGTATTTT	CASSPDRDTQYF
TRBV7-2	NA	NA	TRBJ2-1	TGTGCCAGCAGCTTAGCGGCGGGAAATGAGCAGTTCTTC	CASSLAAGNEQFF
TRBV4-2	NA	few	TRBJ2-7	TGTGCCAGCAGCCAAGGGGGACAAGACTACGAGCAGTACTTC	CASSQGGQDYEQYF
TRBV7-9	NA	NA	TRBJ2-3	TGTGCCAGCAGTATACTCGGGAGTGAGGCAGATACGCAGTATTTT	CASSILGSEADTQYF
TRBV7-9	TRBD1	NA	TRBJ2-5	TGTGCCAGCAGCTGGGGAGGACAGGGTGGCGCCCAGTACTTC	CASSWGGQGGAQYF